This note documents a single TCR beta chain sequence. The source of the sample is a study of T cell responses to AZD1222 COVID-19 vaccine. Sequencing was performed with immunoSEQ multiplex PCR; in TCRdb, only in-frame clones are kept and a portion is missing. Among roughly 130,000 clones listed, about 90% were seen once. Trimming cost V 2 bases and J 6 bases; bases outside gene matches: 5. The CDR3 runs to 14 residues. CDR1 and CDR2 from the germline V gene are MNHEY and SVGAGI. The clonotype was recovered from an adult who received the MenACWY meningococcal vaccine as a control. The J gene is TRBJ1-1, the V gene TRBV6-5; 8 bases match TRBD1. The sample in question was peripheral blood, obtained 28 days after the second dose of the MenACWY control vaccine. CDR3 in DNA: TGTGCCAGCAGTTACGGCAGGGGGCTGTCTGAAGCTTTCTTT. This translates into CASSYGRGLSEAFF.